The clone carrying this TCR beta chain showed up just once. The antigen is unknown. The sample originates from a study of OX40 agonist ivuxolimab in advanced cancers. Overall study findings and caveats: Among the lowest levels of clonal expansion were found in partial responders at 0.1-3.0 mg/kg. Undetermined was the antigen specificity of the expanded peripheral T cells. In CD8+ T cells, expanded clones were on average more numerous than in CD4+.

Assay: immunoSEQ multiplex PCR; the TCRdb copy retains only in-frame clones and omits some. Counted here are roughly 45,000 clones, 86% occurring once; the ten biggest clones make up about 35%. This CDR3 spans 16 amino acids. From germline, CDR1 is SGHRS and CDR2 YFSETQ. V lost 0 bases and J lost 1; bases outside the gene matches: 3. Specimen: CD4+ or CD8+ T cells sorted from blood, collected in a trial of the OX40 agonist ivuxolimab. This TCR was recovered from an adult with an advanced solid tumor such as melanoma, head and neck, liver or kidney cancer. This chain joins TRBV5-1 and TRBJ2-2, with 7 bases fitting TRBD2. This CDR3 is CASSLDPGGNTGELFF. In nucleotides, the CDR3 is TGCGCCAGCAGCTTGGATCCGGGGGGGAACACCGGGGAGCTGTTTTTT.